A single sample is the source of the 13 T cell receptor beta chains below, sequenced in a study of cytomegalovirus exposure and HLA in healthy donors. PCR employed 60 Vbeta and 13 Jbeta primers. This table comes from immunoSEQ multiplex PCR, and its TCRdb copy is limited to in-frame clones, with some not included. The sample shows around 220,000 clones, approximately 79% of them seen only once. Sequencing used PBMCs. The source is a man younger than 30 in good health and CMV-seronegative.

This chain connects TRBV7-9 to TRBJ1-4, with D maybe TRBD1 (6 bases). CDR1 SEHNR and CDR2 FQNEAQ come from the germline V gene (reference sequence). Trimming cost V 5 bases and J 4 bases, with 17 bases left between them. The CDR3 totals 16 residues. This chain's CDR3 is CASSLLRQDVNEKLFF. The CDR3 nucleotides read TGTGCCAGCAGCCTCCTCCGACAGGACGTTAATGAAAAACTGTTTTTT.

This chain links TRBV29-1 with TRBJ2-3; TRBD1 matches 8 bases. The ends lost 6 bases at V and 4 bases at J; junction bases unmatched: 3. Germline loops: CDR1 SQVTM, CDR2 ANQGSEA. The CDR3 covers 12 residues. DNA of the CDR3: TGCAGCGTGGGGGACAGGCCAGATACGCAGTATTTT. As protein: CSVGDRPDTQYF.

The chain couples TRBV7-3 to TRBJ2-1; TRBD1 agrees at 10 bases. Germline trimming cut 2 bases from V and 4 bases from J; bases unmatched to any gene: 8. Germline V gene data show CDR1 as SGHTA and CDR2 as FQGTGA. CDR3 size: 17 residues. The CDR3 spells CASSLAGQGFEYNEQFF. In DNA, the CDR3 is TGTGCCAGCAGCTTAGCGGGACAGGGGTTTGAGTACAATGAGCAGTTCTTC.

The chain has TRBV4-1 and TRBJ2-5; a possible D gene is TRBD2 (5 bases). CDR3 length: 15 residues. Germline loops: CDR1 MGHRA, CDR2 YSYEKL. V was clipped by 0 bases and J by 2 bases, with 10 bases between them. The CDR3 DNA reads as TGCGCCAGCAGCCAAGAAGACTACCAACAAGAGACCCAGTACTTC. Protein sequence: CASSQEDYQQETQYF.

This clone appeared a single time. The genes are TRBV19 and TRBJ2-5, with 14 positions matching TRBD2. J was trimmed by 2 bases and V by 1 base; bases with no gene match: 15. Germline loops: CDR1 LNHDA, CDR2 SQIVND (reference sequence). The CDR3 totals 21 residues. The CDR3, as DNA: TGTGCCAGTAGTATAGTCCCCGGGACTAGCGGGGGCCATTCTCTACAAGAGACCCAGTACTTC. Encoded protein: CASSIVPGTSGGHSLQETQYF.

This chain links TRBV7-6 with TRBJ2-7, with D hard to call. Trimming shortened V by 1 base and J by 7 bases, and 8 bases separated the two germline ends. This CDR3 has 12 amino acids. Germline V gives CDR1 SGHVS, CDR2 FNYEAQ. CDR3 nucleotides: TGTGCCAGCAGCTTAGGAGGATCGGAGCAGTACTTC. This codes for CASSLGGSEQYF.

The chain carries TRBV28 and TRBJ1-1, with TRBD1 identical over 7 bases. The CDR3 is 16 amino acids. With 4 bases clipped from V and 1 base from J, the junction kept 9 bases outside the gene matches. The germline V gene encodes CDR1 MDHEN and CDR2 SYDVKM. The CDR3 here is CASSSESRDRNTEAFF. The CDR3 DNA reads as TGTGCCAGCAGTTCTGAGTCACGGGACAGGAACACTGAAGCTTTCTTT.

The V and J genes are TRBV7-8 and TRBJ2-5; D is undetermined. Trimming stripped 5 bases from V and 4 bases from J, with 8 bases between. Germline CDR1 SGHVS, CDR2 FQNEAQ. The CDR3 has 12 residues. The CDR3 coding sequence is TGTGCCAGCAGCCTTATTCGAGAGACCCAGTACTTC. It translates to CASSLIRETQYF.

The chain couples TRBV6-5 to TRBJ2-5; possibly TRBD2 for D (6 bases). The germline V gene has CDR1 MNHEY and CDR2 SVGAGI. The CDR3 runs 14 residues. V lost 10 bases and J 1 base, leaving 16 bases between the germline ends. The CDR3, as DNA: TGTGCCACCCGGGACTCCGGCCCCCAAGAGACCCAGTACTTC. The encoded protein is CATRDSGPQETQYF.

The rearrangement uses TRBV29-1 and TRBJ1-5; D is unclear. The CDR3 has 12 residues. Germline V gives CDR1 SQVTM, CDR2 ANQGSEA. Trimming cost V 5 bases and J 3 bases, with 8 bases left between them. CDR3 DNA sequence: TGCAGCGTTCTGAGTCCCAATCAGCCCCAGCATTTT. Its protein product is CSVLSPNQPQHF. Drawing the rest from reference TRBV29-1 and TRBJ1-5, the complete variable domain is SAVISQKPSRDICQRGTSLTIQCQVDSQVTMMFWYRQQPGQSLTLIATANQGSEATYESGFVIDKFPISRPNLTFSTLTVSNMSPEDSSIYLCSVLSPNQPQHFGDGTRLSIL.

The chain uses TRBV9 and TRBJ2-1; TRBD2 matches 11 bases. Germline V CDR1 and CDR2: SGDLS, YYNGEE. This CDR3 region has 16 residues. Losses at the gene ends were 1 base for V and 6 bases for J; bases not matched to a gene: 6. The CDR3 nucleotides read TGTGCCAGCAGCGTATCCGCTAGCGGGGGGATCAATGAGCAGTTCTTC. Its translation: CASSVSASGGINEQFF. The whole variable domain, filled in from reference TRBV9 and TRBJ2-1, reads DSGVTQTPKHLITATGQRVTLRCSPRSGDLSVYWYQQSLDQGLQFLIQYYNGEERAKGNILERFSAQQFPDLHSELNLSSLELGDSALYFCASSVSASGGINEQFFGPGTRLTVL.

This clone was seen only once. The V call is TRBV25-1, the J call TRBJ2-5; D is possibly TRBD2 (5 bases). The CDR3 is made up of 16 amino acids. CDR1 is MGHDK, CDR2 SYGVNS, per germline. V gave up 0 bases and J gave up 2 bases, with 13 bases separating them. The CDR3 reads CASSEYSAKKQETQYF. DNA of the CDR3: TGTGCCAGCAGTGAATATAGCGCAAAAAAACAAGAGACCCAGTACTTC.

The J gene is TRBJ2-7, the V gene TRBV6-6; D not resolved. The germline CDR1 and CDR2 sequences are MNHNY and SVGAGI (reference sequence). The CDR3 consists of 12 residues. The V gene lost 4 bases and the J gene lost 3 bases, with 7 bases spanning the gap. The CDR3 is CASSSRSYEQYF. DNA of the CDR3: TGTGCCAGCAGTTCCAGAAGCTACGAGCAGTACTTC.